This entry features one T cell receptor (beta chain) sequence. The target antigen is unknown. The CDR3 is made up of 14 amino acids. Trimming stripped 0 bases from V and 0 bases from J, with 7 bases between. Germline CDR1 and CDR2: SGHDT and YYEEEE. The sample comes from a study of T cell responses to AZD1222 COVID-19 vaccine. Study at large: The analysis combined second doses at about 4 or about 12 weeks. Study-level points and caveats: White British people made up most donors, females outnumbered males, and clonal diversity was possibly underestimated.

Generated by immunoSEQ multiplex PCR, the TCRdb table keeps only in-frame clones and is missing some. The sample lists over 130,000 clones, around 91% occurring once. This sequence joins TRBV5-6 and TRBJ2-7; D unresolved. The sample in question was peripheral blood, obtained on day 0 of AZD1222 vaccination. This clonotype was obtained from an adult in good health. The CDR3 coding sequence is TGTGCCAGCAGCTTGGTTGGCAGCTCCTACGAGCAGTACTTC. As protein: CASSLVGSSYEQYF. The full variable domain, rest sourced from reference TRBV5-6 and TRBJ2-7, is DAGVTQSPTHLIKTRGQQVTLRCSPKSGHDTVSWYQQALGQGPQFIFQYYEEEERQRGNFPDRFSGHQFPNYSSELNVNALLLGDSALYLCASSLVGSSYEQYFGPGTRLTVT.